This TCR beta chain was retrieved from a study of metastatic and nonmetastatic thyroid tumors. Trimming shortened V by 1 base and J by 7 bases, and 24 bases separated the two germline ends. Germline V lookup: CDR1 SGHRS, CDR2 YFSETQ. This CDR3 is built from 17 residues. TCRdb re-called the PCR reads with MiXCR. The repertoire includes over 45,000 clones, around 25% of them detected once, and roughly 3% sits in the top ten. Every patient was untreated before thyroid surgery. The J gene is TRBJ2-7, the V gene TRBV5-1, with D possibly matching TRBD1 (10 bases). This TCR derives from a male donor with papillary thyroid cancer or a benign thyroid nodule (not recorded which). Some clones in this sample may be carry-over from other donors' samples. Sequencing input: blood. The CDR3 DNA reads TGCGCCAGCAGCTTGCGGCTAGCGGGACAGGGGTGGAATGAGCAGTACTTC. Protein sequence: CASSLRLAGQGWNEQYF.